This passage covers 24 T cell receptor beta chains from one sample sequenced in a study of CD4 T cells in relation to SARS-CoV-2 and coronaviruses. These receptors' antigens are unknown. CD4+ T cells from unexposed donors were obtained before the COVID-19 pandemic (2011-2018). CD4+ T cells were isolated from the cells after about nine days of culture. Sequencing was performed with immunoSEQ multiplex PCR; in TCRdb, only in-frame clones are kept and a portion is missing. The sample yields under 20,000 clones, over 60% seen once. The sequencing sample was made of CD4+ T cells from PBMCs, cultured in vitro. The receptors originated from a human donor in good health.

The gene calls are TRBV7-9 and TRBJ2-7; D gene ambiguous. Germline CDR1 is SEHNR and CDR2 is FQNEAQ (reference sequence). V lost 5 bases to trimming and J lost 4 bases, with 12 bases between them. The CDR3 runs to 13 residues. The DNA for the CDR3 is TGTGCCAGCAGCCTATTCGACTGGTACGAGCAGTACTTC. It yields the protein CASSLFDWYEQYF. The variable domain in full, completed from reference TRBV7-9 and TRBJ2-7, reads DTGVSQNPRHKITKRGQNVTFRCDPISEHNRLYWYRQTLGQGPEFLTYFQNEAQLEKSRLLSDRFSAERPKGSFSTLEIQRTEQGDSAMYLCASSLFDWYEQYFGPGTRLTVT.

This clone was recorded once. The rearrangement joins TRBV6-6 to TRBJ1-4, with no clear D. Germline V gives CDR1 MNHNY, CDR2 SVGAGI (reference sequence). V was clipped by 0 bases and J by 4 bases, with 6 bases between them. The CDR3 loop spans 14 amino acids. Written as DNA, the CDR3 is TGTGCCAGCAGTTACTCGACGGGTAATGAAAAACTGTTTTTT. Translated: CASSYSTGNEKLFF.

The chain recombines TRBV30 with TRBJ2-5; 8 nucleotides agree with TRBD2. This CDR3 region has 15 residues. The germline gives CDR1 GTSNPN, CDR2 SVGIG (reference sequence). V shed 3 bases and J 7 bases; nucleotides not matched to a gene: 13. The CDR3 loop is CAWSGRVSGAGTQYF. CDR3 in DNA: TGTGCCTGGAGCGGGAGGGTCTCGGGAGCCGGGACCCAGTACTTC. The full variable domain, rest sourced from reference TRBV30 and TRBJ2-5, is SQTIHQWPATLVQPVGSPLSLECTVEGTSNPNLYWYRQAAGRGLQLLFYSVGIGQISSEVPQNLSASRPQDRQFILSSKKLLLSDSGFYLCAWSGRVSGAGTQYFGPGTRLLVL.

The chain has TRBV6-1 and TRBJ2-1; D ambiguous. The CDR3 is 13 amino acids. The germline V gene encodes CDR1 MNHNS and CDR2 SASEGT. V was pared by 3 bases and J by 4 bases, with 7 bases between. The CDR3 spells CASSDDNYNEQFF. The CDR3 DNA sequence: TGTGCCAGCAGTGACGACAATTACAATGAGCAGTTCTTC.

CDR3 bases: TGTGCCAGCAGCCCCCCCCTGGCTAGCACGGATGAGCAGTTCTTC. Amino acid sequence: CASSPPLASTDEQFF. V and J are TRBV3-1 (or the pseudogene TRBV3-2) and TRBJ2-1, with a weak D call TRBD2 (5 bases). Trimming removed 4 bases at V and 8 bases at J, with 18 bases between. The CDR3 length is 15 residues. From germline, CDR1 is LGHDT and CDR2 YNNKEL (reference sequence).

V gene TRBV7-7 combines with J gene TRBJ2-3, with TRBD1 identical over 8 bases. The CDR3 extends over 16 amino acids. CDR1 is SSHAT, CDR2 FNYEAQ, per germline (reference sequence). Trimming took 5 bases from V and 7 from J; bases not matched to a gene: 14. CDR3 loop: CASSLSRTGGINTQYF. Written as DNA, the CDR3 is TGTGCCAGCAGCCTGAGCCGCACAGGGGGGATCAATACGCAGTATTTT.

This chain uses TRBV6-5 with TRBJ2-1, with TRBD1 as a possible D gene (6 bases). CDR1 is MNHEY and CDR2 is SVGAGI in the germline V gene. The CDR3 runs to 14 residues. Trimming stripped 6 bases from V and 5 bases from J, with 14 bases between. The CDR3: CASRHPGHDNEQFF. The DNA of the CDR3 is TGTGCCAGCAGACATCCGGGACACGACAATGAGCAGTTCTTC.

The J gene is TRBJ1-1, the V gene TRBV9; TRBD1 matches at 8 bases. The J segment lost 0 bases and the V segment lost 5 bases, leaving 6 bases of the junction unmatched. The germline gives CDR1 SGDLS, CDR2 YYNGEE. The CDR3 loop spans 15 amino acids. The CDR3 region has the DNA TGTGCCAGCAGTCGACAGGGGTGGATGAACACTGAAGCTTTCTTT. Residues: CASSRQGWMNTEAFF.

V gene TRBV6-4 combines with J gene TRBJ2-1; 7 bases fit TRBD1. In germline, CDR1 is MRHNA, CDR2 SNTAGT. The trim removed 6 bases at V and 5 bases at J, leaving 7 bases unmatched. The CDR3 contains 14 residues. The chain's CDR3 is CASSPGGQHNEQFF. In nucleotides, the CDR3 is TGTGCCAGCAGCCCAGGGGGACAGCACAATGAGCAGTTCTTC.

The rearrangement links TRBV27 to TRBJ1-5; D perhaps matches TRBD1 (6 bases). Germline V lookup: CDR1 MNHEY, CDR2 SMNVEV (reference sequence). V shed 5 bases and J shed 6 bases, with 14 bases lying between them. The CDR3 spans 14 residues. This chain's CDR3 is CASSAFGGPQPQHF. The CDR3 nucleotides read TGTGCCAGCAGTGCTTTTGGGGGCCCTCAGCCCCAGCATTTT.

This clone was seen only a few times. The V call is TRBV4-1, the J call TRBJ2-1; 13 positions match TRBD2. The CDR3 has 15 residues. The V segment lost 4 bases and the J segment 9 bases; nucleotides outside the gene matches: 6. The germline V gene encodes CDR1 MGHRA and CDR2 YSYEKL. The CDR3 nucleotides are TGCGCCAGCAGCCGTGGACTAGCGGGAGTGGGTGAGCAGTTCTTC. Protein sequence: CASSRGLAGVGEQFF.

This clone showed up just once. The J gene is TRBJ1-1, the V gene TRBV20-1; D uncertain. The CDR3 contains 11 residues. Trimming shortened V by 7 bases and J by 7 bases, and 13 bases separated the two germline ends. CDR1 is DFQATT, CDR2 SNEGSKA, per germline (reference sequence). CDR3 sequence: CSVPVVGEAFF. The CDR3 DNA sequence: TGCAGTGTGCCGGTAGTAGGTGAAGCTTTCTTT.

V is TRBV3-1 (or the pseudogene TRBV3-2) and J is TRBJ2-3, with 11 positions matching TRBD2. The CDR3 length is 19 residues. The germline V gene has CDR1 LGHDT and CDR2 YNNKEL (reference sequence). V shed 1 base and J 2 bases; nucleotides not matched to a gene: 11. Written as DNA, the CDR3 is TGTGCCAGCAGCCAAGTTCCATCGGGGACTAGCGGAGCCACAGATACGCAGTATTTT. Translating gives CASSQVPSGTSGATDTQYF.

The chain's CDR3 is CASSIVQEPNEQFF. In DNA, the CDR3 is TGTGCCAGTAGTATAGTCCAGGAGCCAAATGAGCAGTTCTTC. J is TRBJ2-1 and V is TRBV19; D unresolved. Germline CDR1 reads LNHDA; CDR2 reads SQIVND (reference sequence). The CDR3 loop spans 14 amino acids. V dropped 1 base and J dropped 7 bases, with 11 bases sitting between them. Based on the CDR3 plus reference TRBV19 and TRBJ2-1, the full variable domain is DGGITQSPKYLFRKEGQNVTLSCEQNLNHDAMYWYRQDPGQGLRLIYYSQIVNDFQKGDIAEGYSVSREKKESFPLTVTSAQKNPTAFYLCASSIVQEPNEQFFGPGTRLTVL.

This chain connects TRBV5-1 to TRBJ2-1, with TRBD2 matching 10 bases. The CDR3 sequence is 15 residues long. Trimming took 0 bases from V and 12 from J; bases not matched to a gene: 9. Germline V CDR1 and CDR2: SGHRS, YFSETQ. DNA for the CDR3: TGCGCCAGCAGCTTGGCCTCTAGCGGGAGTTATTGGCAGTTCTTC. This sequence encodes CASSLASSGSYWQFF.

CDR3 sequence (DNA): TGTGCCAGCAGCTTGAGTTTACAGGGGTCCACTGAAGCTTTCTTT. Translation: CASSLSLQGSTEAFF. The gene calls are TRBV7-2 and TRBJ1-1; 7 bases line up with TRBD1. This CDR3 comprises 15 residues. V trimming: 3 bases; J trimming: 4 bases; junction bases outside the gene matches: 8. Germline V gives CDR1 SGHTA, CDR2 FQGNSA.

This chain connects TRBV3-1 (or the pseudogene TRBV3-2) to TRBJ2-2; 10 nucleotides match TRBD2. Germline V gene lookup returns CDR1 LGHDT and CDR2 YNNKEL (reference sequence). V dropped 2 bases and J dropped 3; count of bases not matched to a gene: 3. The CDR3 covers 16 residues. The CDR3 sequence: CASSQLAGGDTGELFF. The CDR3 DNA reads as TGTGCCAGCAGCCAATTAGCGGGAGGTGACACCGGGGAGCTGTTTTTT.

This clone was picked up one time. The J gene is TRBJ2-5, the V gene TRBV27; 14 nucleotides align to TRBD2. The CDR3 runs 13 residues. V trimming: 8 bases; J trimming: 4 bases; junction bases outside the gene matches: 0. Germline values: CDR1 MNHEY, CDR2 SMNVEV (reference sequence). CDR3 sequence: CASGLAGGETQYF. CDR3 coding DNA: TGTGCCAGCGGACTAGCGGGAGGAGAGACCCAGTACTTC.

This clone was seen a few times. This sequence joins TRBV5-6 and TRBJ1-2; D ambiguous. The germline V and J ends were trimmed by 1 base and 2 bases, with 12 bases remaining between them. Germline CDR1 SGHDT, CDR2 YYEEEE. This CDR3 is 15 amino acids long. This CDR3 reads CASSLLFEGNYGYTF. The CDR3 bases are TGTGCCAGCAGCTTGTTGTTTGAGGGAAACTATGGCTACACCTTC. The variable domain in full, completed from reference TRBV5-6 and TRBJ1-2, reads DAGVTQSPTHLIKTRGQQVTLRCSPKSGHDTVSWYQQALGQGPQFIFQYYEEEERQRGNFPDRFSGHQFPNYSSELNVNALLLGDSALYLCASSLLFEGNYGYTFGSGTRLTVV.

The chain is built from TRBV5-4 and TRBJ2-7, with 8 bases that match TRBD2. The CDR3 is made up of 15 amino acids. The trim removed 4 bases at V and 2 bases at J, leaving 8 bases unmatched. Germline assignment: CDR1 SGHNT and CDR2 YYREEE (reference sequence). The CDR3 region has the DNA TGTGCCAGCAGCGTACAGGGACTAGACACCTACGAGCAGTACTTC. Translation gives CASSVQGLDTYEQYF.

The rearrangement links TRBV3-1 (or the pseudogene TRBV3-2) to TRBJ1-2, with 11 positions matching TRBD1. The germline CDR1 and CDR2 sequences are LGHDT and YNNKEL (reference sequence). The CDR3 covers 14 residues. The junction had 3 bases not matched to a gene; V was cut back by 1 base and J by 8 bases. CDR3 protein: CASSQGTGGGGYTF. Here the CDR3 DNA reads TGTGCCAGCAGCCAAGGGACAGGGGGCGGCGGCTACACCTTC.

The chain couples TRBV9 to TRBJ2-5; D unclear. The CDR3 is made up of 13 amino acids. V was trimmed by 0 bases and J by 5 bases, leaving 8 bases between them. Germline V lookup: CDR1 SGDLS, CDR2 YYNGEE. The CDR3 spells CASSVEDWETQYF. DNA of the CDR3: TGTGCCAGCAGCGTAGAAGACTGGGAGACCCAGTACTTC.

J is TRBJ1-2 and V is TRBV28; 7 positions agree with TRBD1. Germline V CDR1 and CDR2: MDHEN, SYDVKM. The CDR3 has 14 residues. The ends lost 4 bases at V and 2 bases at J; junction bases unmatched: 4. CDR3 residues: CASSSGGRNYGYTF. The DNA for the CDR3 is TGTGCCAGCAGTTCAGGGGGGAGAAACTATGGCTACACCTTC.

V is TRBV11-2 and J is TRBJ2-5; 7 bases match TRBD1. The CDR3 extends over 15 amino acids. The V gene's germline CDR1 is SGHAT and CDR2 FQNNGV. V lost 5 bases to trimming and J lost 2 bases; unmatched junction nucleotides: 8. The CDR3 loop is CASSPQGRPQETQYF. DNA for the CDR3: TGTGCCAGCAGCCCACAGGGGCGTCCTCAAGAGACCCAGTACTTC.